These 29 T cell receptor beta chains were all obtained from the same sample, sequenced in a study of lymphopenia after photon versus proton radiotherapy. Clones were read by immunoSEQ multiplex PCR, and TCRdb kept only the in-frame ones, dropping some. The sample holds tens of thousands of clones; around 84% are singletons and the top ten take 10%. Sequences were derived from peripheral blood, sampled from a patient treated with proton-based radiotherapy. These receptors were collected from a woman in her 70s with pancreatic cancer. Some clones in this sample may be carry-over from other donors' samples.

The CDR3 here is CASSTGLVETQYF. The CDR3 bases are TGTGCCAGTAGCACAGGGTTGGTAGAGACCCAGTACTTC. The chain uses TRBV19 and TRBJ2-5; D is possibly TRBD1 (6 bases). There are 13 residues in the CDR3. Trimming removed 6 bases from V and 4 bases from J, with 12 bases in between. Germline-derived CDR1 and CDR2 are LNHDA and SQIVND (reference sequence).

To note about this clone: This sample includes further DNA sequences coding for the same CDR3. The chain uses TRBV20-1 and TRBJ1-2; no clear D. V gave up 3 bases and J gave up 2 bases, with 4 bases separating them. The CDR3 is 11 residues long. Germline-derived CDR1 and CDR2 are DFQATT and SNEGSKA (reference sequence). The CDR3 here is CSASDNYGYTF. Here the CDR3 DNA reads TGCAGTGCTAGTGACAACTATGGCTACACCTTC.

The chain combines TRBV6-5 with TRBJ2-7, with a possible D match to TRBD1 (6 bases). Trimming pared 2 bases from V and 1 base from J, leaving 9 bases between. Germline V gene sequence: CDR1 MNHEY, CDR2 SVGAGI. The CDR3 contains 14 residues. The CDR3 DNA reads as TGTGCCAGCAGTTACACCGGGACATCCTACGAGCAGTACTTC. Encoded protein: CASSYTGTSYEQYF.

The chain is built from TRBV11-3 and TRBJ2-3, with 10 bases that match TRBD2. Germline values: CDR1 SGHNT, CDR2 YENEEA. The CDR3 runs 14 residues. Trimming took 5 bases from V and 4 from J; bases not matched to a gene: 3. The CDR3 DNA sequence: TGTGCCAGCAGCGTCGGGACTAGCGCAGATACGCAGTATTTT. Residues: CASSVGTSADTQYF.

J is TRBJ2-1 and V is TRBV5-1, with TRBD2 identical over 11 bases. J was trimmed by 7 bases and V by 3 bases; bases with no gene match: 9. Germline V gene lookup returns CDR1 SGHRS and CDR2 YFSETQ. This CDR3 region has 16 residues. Here the CDR3 DNA reads TGCGCCAGCAGCTGGGGACTAGCGGACGCTCGGAATGAGCAGTTCTTC. Protein product: CASSWGLADARNEQFF.

This chain links TRBV28 with TRBJ2-2; D remains ambiguous. The germline V and J ends were trimmed by 8 bases and 5 bases, with 15 bases remaining between them. The germline CDR1 and CDR2 sequences are MDHEN and SYDVKM. This CDR3 has 14 residues. In nucleotides, the CDR3 is TGTGCCAGCGACGCTTACACGAGGACCGGGGAGCTGTTTTTT. Translation gives CASDAYTRTGELFF.

The CDR3 reads CAIGSRQQETQYF. CDR3 nucleotides: TGTGCCATCGGTTCTAGGCAACAAGAGACCCAGTACTTC. V usage is TRBV10-3 and J usage is TRBJ2-5; unclear D gene. CDR1 and CDR2 (germline): ENHRY, SYGVKD. The CDR3 totals 13 residues. V was clipped by 8 bases and J by 2 bases, with 12 bases between them.

The rearrangement joins TRBV29-1 to TRBJ2-5; 8 bases fit TRBD1. CDR1 is SQVTM and CDR2 is ANQGSEA in the germline V gene. The CDR3 length is 13 residues. Trimming took 4 bases from V and 1 from J; bases not matched to a gene: 2. The CDR3 DNA reads as TGCAGCGTTGGGGGGACAGGCCAAGAGACCCAGTACTTC. Translating it yields CSVGGTGQETQYF.

The rearrangement links TRBV19 to TRBJ2-7, with D possibly being TRBD2 (5 bases). CDR3 size: 11 residues. Germline values: CDR1 LNHDA, CDR2 SQIVND (reference sequence). Trimming left V 9 bases short and J 2 bases short, with 8 bases between. The CDR3 nucleotides are TGTGCCAGCCGGGGAGCCTACGAGCAGTACTTC. Translated, it gives CASRGAYEQYF. The entire variable domain, with the rest obtained from reference TRBV19 and TRBJ2-7, is as follows: DGGITQSPKYLFRKEGQNVTLSCEQNLNHDAMYWYRQDPGQGLRLIYYSQIVNDFQKGDIAEGYSVSREKKESFPLTVTSAQKNPTAFYLCASRGAYEQYFGPGTRLTVT.

The genes are TRBV18 and TRBJ2-6; D gene ambiguous. CDR1 and CDR2 (germline): KGHSH, LQKENI. CDR3 length: 16 amino acids. The germline V and J ends were trimmed by 0 bases and 0 bases, with 6 bases remaining between them. The CDR3 is CASSPPFYSGANVLTF. The CDR3 DNA is TGTGCCAGCTCACCACCGTTTTACTCTGGGGCCAACGTCCTGACTTTC. The whole variable domain, filled in from reference TRBV18 and TRBJ2-6, reads NAGVMQNPRHLVRRRGQEARLRCSPMKGHSHVYWYRQLPEEGLKFMVYLQKENIIDESGMPKERFSAEFPKEGPSILRIQQVVRGDSAAYFCASSPPFYSGANVLTFGAGSRLTVL.

The chain is built from TRBV29-1 and TRBJ1-1, with a weak D call TRBD1 (5 bases). Trimming shortened V by 4 bases and J by 1 base, and 10 bases separated the two germline ends. Germline V gene sequence: CDR1 SQVTM, CDR2 ANQGSEA. This CDR3 spans 13 amino acids. The CDR3 protein is CSVAGMPNTEAFF. The CDR3 nucleotides are TGCAGCGTTGCAGGGATGCCGAACACTGAAGCTTTCTTT.

This chain connects TRBV11-3 to TRBJ2-7; tentatively, D is TRBD2 (5 bases). CDR1 SGHNT and CDR2 YENEEA come from the germline V gene. Trimming left V 5 bases short and J 2 bases short, with 13 bases between. The CDR3 covers 14 residues. Written as DNA, the CDR3 is TGTGCCAGCAGCGTGAGCGGACCCACCTACGAGCAGTACTTC. This codes for CASSVSGPTYEQYF.

V and J are TRBV11-2 and TRBJ2-7; D possibly uses TRBD1 or TRBD2 (5 bases each). V shed 1 base and J shed 3 bases, with 10 bases lying between them. This CDR3 comprises 14 residues. Germline values: CDR1 SGHAT, CDR2 FQNNGV. The CDR3 region has the DNA TGTGCCAGCAGCTTAGTGGGACGGAACTACGAGCAGTACTTC. The encoded protein is CASSLVGRNYEQYF. Full variable domain (rest looked up from reference TRBV11-2 and TRBJ2-7): EAGVAQSPRYKIIEKRQSVAFWCNPISGHATLYWYQQILGQGPKLLIQFQNNGVVDDSQLPKDRFSAERLKGVDSTLKIQPAKLEDSAVYLCASSLVGRNYEQYFGPGTRLTVT.

In this sample, this clone turned up a few times. The V call is TRBV19, the J call TRBJ1-2; the D gene is possibly TRBD1 (5 bases). The CDR3 is 13 residues long. CDR1 and CDR2 (germline): LNHDA, SQIVND (reference sequence). V gave up 3 bases and J gave up 2 bases, with 7 bases separating them. The CDR3 DNA is TGTGCCAGTAGTATGGGGCAGAACTATGGCTACACCTTC. Translation: CASSMGQNYGYTF.

This chain uses TRBV19 with TRBJ1-1; tentative D call: TRBD1 (5 bases). Trimming removed 3 bases at V and 1 base at J, with 9 bases between. Germline V gene data show CDR1 as LNHDA and CDR2 as SQIVND (reference sequence). The CDR3 consists of 14 residues. Here the CDR3 reads CASSIGGGNTEAFF. The CDR3 DNA reads as TGTGCCAGTAGTATTGGGGGGGGGAACACTGAAGCTTTCTTT.

This clone was observed a single time. The chain joins TRBV28 to TRBJ2-1; 9 nucleotides agree with TRBD2. The CDR3 covers 15 residues. J was trimmed by 9 bases and V by 4 bases; bases with no gene match: 10. Looked up from germline, CDR1 is MDHEN and CDR2 is SYDVKM. The CDR3 DNA follows: TGTGCCAGCAGTTCCCTAGCGGGACTCCTCGGTGAGCAGTTCTTC. Amino acids: CASSSLAGLLGEQFF.

The chain carries TRBV11-3 and TRBJ1-1, with unresolved D. Trimming removed 1 base from V and 5 bases from J, with 5 bases in between. In germline, CDR1 is SGHNT, CDR2 YENEEA. The CDR3 is 12 amino acids. CDR3 region: CASSLGQTEAFF. CDR3 DNA: TGTGCCAGCAGCTTAGGGCAGACTGAAGCTTTCTTT.

CDR3 loop: CASSLGVEQYF. DNA of the CDR3: TGTGCCAGCAGCTTAGGGGTGGAGCAGTACTTC. The chain joins TRBV7-2 to TRBJ2-7; D unclear. Germline CDR1 and CDR2: SGHTA and FQGNSA. V dropped 1 base and J dropped 7 bases, with 5 bases sitting between them. This CDR3 region has 11 residues. Full variable domain (outside the CDR3, taken from reference TRBV7-2 and TRBJ2-7): GAGVSQSPSNKVTEKGKDVELRCDPISGHTALYWYRQSLGQGLEFLIYFQGNSAPDKSGLPSDRFSAERTGGSVSTLTIQRTQQEDSAVYLCASSLGVEQYFGPGTRLTVT.

The chain couples TRBV12-1 to TRBJ2-2. TRBV12-1 is recorded as a pseudogene. This CDR3 comprises 12 residues. In DNA form, the CDR3 reads TGTGCCAGCAGCCCCGTATCGAGGGAGCTGTTTTTT. Protein product: CASSPVSRELFF.

The V and J genes are TRBV19 and TRBJ2-1; 8 bases are a match to TRBD2. This CDR3 is built from 16 residues. Germline assignment: CDR1 LNHDA and CDR2 SQIVND (reference sequence). Trimming cost V 5 bases and J 6 bases; bases outside gene matches: 12. The CDR3 loop reads CASSSFVSGRTNEQFF. CDR3 coding DNA: TGTGCCAGTAGTTCCTTCGTCAGCGGGAGAACCAATGAGCAGTTCTTC. The full variable domain, rest sourced from reference TRBV19 and TRBJ2-1, is DGGITQSPKYLFRKEGQNVTLSCEQNLNHDAMYWYRQDPGQGLRLIYYSQIVNDFQKGDIAEGYSVSREKKESFPLTVTSAQKNPTAFYLCASSSFVSGRTNEQFFGPGTRLTVL.

The chain joins TRBV18 to TRBJ2-7; 10 bases fit TRBD2. V lost 3 bases, J lost 4 bases, and 15 bases stayed unmatched. CDR1 and CDR2 (germline): KGHSH, LQKENI. The CDR3 runs to 18 residues. The CDR3 bases are TGTGCCAGCTCACCGCGTGCTCTAGCGGGAGAAGTGAGTTACGAGCAGTACTTC. Protein sequence: CASSPRALAGEVSYEQYF.

This chain uses TRBV7-9 with TRBJ1-2; tentative D call: TRBD1 (5 bases). Germline V lookup: CDR1 SEHNR, CDR2 FQNEAQ (reference sequence). Trimming cost V 7 bases and J 1 base, with 16 bases left between them. The CDR3 covers 15 residues. CDR3 loop: CASKSGGTINYGYTF. DNA for the CDR3: TGTGCCAGCAAATCGGGGGGAACCATTAACTATGGCTACACCTTC.

The V call is TRBV9, the J call TRBJ2-6; D is possibly TRBD1 or TRBD2 (6 bases each). Between the trimmed V and J ends, which lost 1 base and 0 bases, there was a span of 14 bases. Germline-derived CDR1 and CDR2 are SGDLS and YYNGEE. This CDR3 spans 18 amino acids. The CDR3 nucleotides read TGTGCCAGCAGCGTATACGGGGGCGCAAGCTCTGGGGCCAACGTCCTGACTTTC. Translation: CASSVYGGASSGANVLTF.

This chain links TRBV29-1 with TRBJ1-1; tentative D call: TRBD1 (6 bases). Deletions cut 1 base from V and 1 base from J, with 13 bases between. This CDR3 region has 15 residues. Germline V gives CDR1 SQVTM, CDR2 ANQGSEA. This CDR3 reads CSVEGDIAKNTEAFF. The DNA of the CDR3 is TGCAGCGTTGAAGGGGACATCGCGAAGAACACTGAAGCTTTCTTT.

This clone appeared a single time. The chain employs TRBV5-1 and TRBJ2-1; the match to TRBD1 covers 10 bases. Germline-derived CDR1 and CDR2 are SGHRS and YFSETQ. The CDR3 sequence is 16 residues long. Trimming took 1 base from V and 6 from J; bases not matched to a gene: 7. CDR3 in DNA: TGCGCCAGCAGCTTGCTGCGACAGGGGGCTGGCAATGAGCAGTTCTTC. Its protein product is CASSLLRQGAGNEQFF.

The chain is built from TRBV29-1 and TRBJ1-1; 8 positions match TRBD1. Germline CDR1 reads SQVTM; CDR2 reads ANQGSEA. With V trimmed by 6 bases and J by 4 bases, 7 bases remained unmatched. The CDR3 is 13 amino acids. The CDR3 sequence: CSVDRGIITEAFF. The CDR3, as DNA: TGCAGCGTCGACAGGGGTATCATCACTGAAGCTTTCTTT.

This clone was detected only a few times. The chain carries TRBV29-1 and TRBJ1-2; TRBD1 might be the D (5 bases). The CDR3 is 13 residues long. With 4 bases removed from V and 2 bases from J, the gap between germline ends came to 11 bases. Germline V gene sequence: CDR1 SQVTM, CDR2 ANQGSEA. The CDR3 is CSVVGSGNYGYTF. The CDR3 coding sequence is TGCAGCGTTGTGGGGTCAGGGAACTATGGCTACACCTTC.

This chain uses TRBV10-3 with TRBJ1-1; weak D call: TRBD1 (6 bases). CDR1 and CDR2 from the germline V gene are ENHRY and SYGVKD. The CDR3 is made up of 14 amino acids. V lost 6 bases and J 0 bases, leaving 11 bases between the germline ends. CDR3 DNA sequence: TGTGCCATCAGAAAGACAGGAGTGAACACTGAAGCTTTCTTT. It is translated as CAIRKTGVNTEAFF.

For the CDR3, the DNA is TGTGCCAGCACCAAACAAGGGGCAGTCCAAGAGACCCAGTACTTC. It is translated as CASTKQGAVQETQYF. This chain connects TRBV28 to TRBJ2-5; maybe TRBD1 (5 bases). V lost 7 bases, J lost 1 base, and 16 bases lay in between. The CDR3 loop spans 15 amino acids. Germline V gives CDR1 MDHEN, CDR2 SYDVKM.